Many counts were recorded for the clone carrying this TCR beta chain. Its target is not known. Quantitative 5'-RACE with molecular barcodes produced the TCR beta libraries. TCRdb processed the 5' RACE reads anew with MiXCR; each CDR3 protein has one entry. The data hold fewer than 550,000 distinct CDR3 sequences, with roughly 5.3% observed a single time. The data are from a study of CD8 T cells in ankylosing spondylitis. Whole-study findings and limits: Disease-linked clones bore a CD8+ phenotype and were relatively rare in peripheral blood. Blood from ankylosing spondylitis patients appeared to carry a characteristic roughly 8-variant TCR beta motif.

The V and J ends lost 4 bases and 5 bases, in that order; junction bases with no gene match: 10. The germline V gene encodes CDR1 SGHRS and CDR2 YFSETQ. The CDR3 consists of 15 residues. Sample: blood, either unsorted or a sorted T cell fraction (not recorded which). The genes are TRBV5-1 and TRBJ1-2, with 8 bases fitting TRBD1. The receptor's source is a male donor with ankylosing spondylitis. CDR3 sequence: CASSPMTGDRYGYTF. CDR3 coding DNA: TGCGCCAGCAGCCCTATGACAGGGGATCGGTATGGCTACACCTTC.